This T cell receptor beta chain derives from a study of tumor-infiltrating lymphocytes in oesophageal squamous cell carcinoma. The table lists this clonotype with many counts. Each CDR3 protein is one row after TCRdb ran MiXCR on the PCR reads. The sample lists roughly 14,000 distinct CDR3 sequences, roughly 47% occurring once. CDR3 length: 13 residues. Looked up from germline, CDR1 is SGHAT and CDR2 is FQNNGV. V dropped 2 bases and J dropped 6 bases, with 10 bases sitting between them. The chain links TRBV11-2 to TRBJ1-1; D is unresolved. Sequenced input: blood. The TCR originated in a male donor with esophageal squamous cell carcinoma. The CDR3 spells CASSLFSSAEAFF. CDR3 bases: TGTGCCAGCAGCTTATTTAGCTCTGCTGAAGCTTTCTTT.